This T cell receptor beta chain is drawn from a study of cytomegalovirus exposure and HLA in healthy donors. Study-wide results and caveats: Among TCR sequences, most were rare, though some public TCRs appeared in many donors.

The PCR made use of 60 Vbeta and 13 Jbeta primers. Profiling relied on immunoSEQ multiplex PCR, and the TCRdb table lists in-frame clones only, not all of them. The sample yields about 99,000 clones, approximately 80% seen once. Healthy individuals who donated bone marrow served as the donors. The germline gives CDR1 SSHAT, CDR2 FNYEAQ (reference sequence). This CDR3 spans 13 amino acids. Comments on this clone: Its antigen is unidentified. A read error may account for a junction end that differs from germline.

The specimen sequenced was PBMCs. The rearrangement links TRBV7-7 to TRBJ2-7, with 8 bases that match TRBD1. This receptor was obtained from a woman younger than 35 in good health and CMV-seropositive. The CDR3 loop is CASSWTDRAEQYF. CDR3 DNA sequence: TGTGCTAGCAGCTGGACGGACAGGGCCGAGCAGTACTTC.